The 15 T cell receptor beta chains given below trace back to one sample, sequenced in a study of cytomegalovirus exposure and HLA in healthy donors. The PCR ran on 60 Vbeta and 13 Jbeta primers. Only in-frame clones appear in the TCRdb table, and some are missing; sequencing was by immunoSEQ multiplex PCR. The sample carries about 60,000 clones, approximately 75% recorded once. The sample was PBMCs. The receptors were sampled from a woman aged 40-49 years in good health and CMV-seropositive.

The chain employs TRBV30 and TRBJ1-2, with unresolved D. Germline V gene data show CDR1 as GTSNPN and CDR2 as SVGIG (reference sequence). Between the trimmed V and J ends, which lost 0 bases and 6 bases, there was a span of 17 bases. This CDR3 has 15 residues. Written as DNA, the CDR3 is TGTGCCTGGAGTGTATCTCAGAGGGAGTGGAATGGCTACACCTTC. Amino acids: CAWSVSQREWNGYTF.

In this sample, this clone turned up a few times. The rearrangement links TRBV13 to TRBJ2-1; no clear D. The CDR3 contains 14 residues. The V end was cut by 7 bases, the J end by 0 bases, with 10 bases between. Germline V gene lookup returns CDR1 PRHDT and CDR2 FYEKMQ (reference sequence). CDR3 nucleotides: TGTGCCAGCACGTTCTACAGCTCCTACAATGAGCAGTTCTTC. Protein product: CASTFYSSYNEQFF.

The chain links TRBV20-1 to TRBJ1-2; no definite D call. The V end lost 3 bases, the J end lost 5 bases, and 7 bases lay between the germline ends. The germline CDR1 and CDR2 sequences are DFQATT and SNEGSKA (reference sequence). This CDR3 has 11 residues. In nucleotides, the CDR3 is TGCAGTGCTAGCGGTAGTTATGGCTACACCTTC. Translated: CSASGSYGYTF.

The chain uses TRBV7-2 and TRBJ2-1; TRBD2 matches at 14 bases. This CDR3 comprises 15 residues. V lost 5 bases and J lost 12; bases outside the gene matches: 9. Germline V gene data show CDR1 as SGHTA and CDR2 as FQGNSA. CDR3 nucleotides: TGTGCCAGCAGCGCTCGACTAGCGGGGGGGCAAGGGCAGTTCTTC. It encodes CASSARLAGGQGQFF.

The chain couples TRBV5-8 to TRBJ2-2; the D is unclear. This CDR3 has 16 amino acids. V gave up 0 bases and J gave up 1 base, with 10 bases separating them. The V gene's germline CDR1 is SGHTS and CDR2 YDEGEE. For the CDR3, the DNA is TGTGCCAGCAGCTTGGCCCGGGTTTTGAACACCGGGGAGCTGTTTTTT. Translation: CASSLARVLNTGELFF.

This chain connects TRBV9 to TRBJ1-1, with TRBD1 matching 7 bases. V shed 0 bases and J 6 bases; nucleotides not matched to a gene: 17. The CDR3 contains 18 residues. Germline V gives CDR1 SGDLS, CDR2 YYNGEE. CDR3 bases: TGTGCCAGCAGCGTAGACCACAGGGGTCGGGGACTTGGGCCTGAAGCTTTCTTT. This translates into CASSVDHRGRGLGPEAFF.

The chain uses TRBV4-1 and TRBJ2-7, with TRBD1 matching 7 bases. V trimming: 2 bases; J trimming: 3 bases; junction bases outside the gene matches: 4. This CDR3 contains 14 residues. Germline CDR1 reads MGHRA; CDR2 reads YSYEKL. The CDR3 DNA is TGCGCCAGCAGCCAACCGGACAGGCTCTACGAGCAGTACGTC. Protein sequence: CASSQPDRLYEQYV.

This chain connects TRBV5-4 to TRBJ1-1, with a weak D call TRBD1 (6 bases). Germline CDR1 SGHNT, CDR2 YYREEE (reference sequence). The ends were cut back, 4 bases at V and 6 bases at J, with 16 bases in the middle. This CDR3 has 14 residues. In DNA, the CDR3 is TGTGCCAGCAGCCCACCGGGGGGCTACGCTGAAGCTTTCTTT. It codes for CASSPPGGYAEAFF.

In DNA, the CDR3 is TGTGCCAGCAGTGTAACTTCCACAGATACGCAGTATTTT. Translating gives CASSVTSTDTQYF. V gene TRBV25-1 combines with J gene TRBJ2-3; no reliable D call. CDR1 is MGHDK, CDR2 SYGVNS, per germline. The CDR3 extends over 13 amino acids. Trimming stripped 4 bases from V and 2 bases from J, with 7 bases between.

This clone occurred a few times. The V and J genes are TRBV5-1 and TRBJ1-3; D may be TRBD1 (5 bases). The CDR3 length is 16 residues. V was cut by 2 bases and J by 0 bases, with 12 bases left in between. Germline V gene lookup returns CDR1 SGHRS and CDR2 YFSETQ. CDR3 in amino acids: CASSLGALSSGNTIYF. CDR3 nucleotides: TGCGCCAGCAGCTTAGGGGCCCTCTCCTCTGGAAACACCATATATTTT. Full variable domain (missing parts from reference TRBV5-1 and TRBJ1-3): KAGVTQTPRYLIKTRGQQVTLSCSPISGHRSVSWYQQTPGQGLQFLFEYFSETQRNKGNFPGRFSGRQFSNSRSEMNVSTLELGDSALYLCASSLGALSSGNTIYFGEGSWLTVV.

The chain combines TRBV5-1 with TRBJ1-5; no definite D call. This CDR3 spans 14 amino acids. Trimming removed 4 bases at V and 5 bases at J, with 13 bases between. The V gene's germline CDR1 is SGHRS and CDR2 YFSETQ. The CDR3 region has the DNA TGCGCCAGCAGCCCCGGACTCGTCGATCAGCCCCAGCATTTT. The encoded protein is CASSPGLVDQPQHF.

The genes are TRBV6-5 and TRBJ1-2, with a possible D match to TRBD1 (6 bases). The CDR3 is 14 residues long. From germline, CDR1 is MNHEY and CDR2 SVGAGI. V lost 0 bases, J lost 4 bases, and 9 bases lay in between. The CDR3 region has the DNA TGTGCCAGCAGTTACTCGGGGGGGCGCTATGGCTACACCTTC. This encodes CASSYSGGRYGYTF.

J is TRBJ2-3 and V is TRBV4-2, with TRBD2 identical over 7 bases. Germline lookup yields CDR1 LGHNA and CDR2 YNFKEQ. The V and J ends lost 0 bases and 4 bases, in that order; junction bases with no gene match: 7. This CDR3 has 16 residues. In nucleotides, the CDR3 is TGTGCCAGCAGCCAAGATATGGGGGGAGGGGCAGATACGCAGTATTTT. It encodes CASSQDMGGGADTQYF.

The J gene is TRBJ1-2, the V gene TRBV9; 8 nucleotides line up with TRBD1. Germline V gene lookup returns CDR1 SGDLS and CDR2 YYNGEE. The CDR3 extends over 14 amino acids. Trimming cost V 5 bases and J 3 bases; bases outside gene matches: 6. CDR3 in DNA: TGTGCCAGCAGTCTACAACAGGGGGACTATGGCTACACCTTC. This translates into CASSLQQGDYGYTF.

This chain connects TRBV6-5 to TRBJ2-3, with a weak D call TRBD2 (6 bases). The CDR3 is made up of 14 amino acids. V was cut by 10 bases and J by 6 bases, with 20 bases left in between. The germline V gene has CDR1 MNHEY and CDR2 SVGAGI. The CDR3 DNA is TGTGCCACCACCACTAGCACCCTCCTGGATACGCAGTATTTT. Translated: CATTTSTLLDTQYF.